Listed below are T cell receptor beta chains from one sample, sequenced in a study of regulatory T cells in long-lasting Graves disease. TCRdb re-analysed the multiplex PCR reads in MiXCR, keeping a single row per CDR3 protein. The top ten hold 20% to 25% of the sample, which has 370,000 or so distinct CDR3 sequences, 15% to 20% seen once. These data were also filed under a second study, of T cells in Graves' hyperthyroidism and ophthalmopathy.

The specimen was peripheral blood mononuclear cells (PBMCs), collected at new diagnosis, from a patient treated with antithyroid drugs. These receptors were taken from a woman aged 18-30 years with Graves disease. Each CDR3 is given with its conserved first and last residue. The D gene is left open where the match is weak. The size of a clone is reported for some rows only, either as once, few or many, or as a class for expanded clones.

j_gene: TRBJ1-2
abundance: many
d_gene: TRBD1
v_gene: TRBV28
CDR3nt: TGTGCCAGCAGTCAAGGGGGACAGGGGATGGGAGGCTACACCTTC
CDR3aa: CASSQGGQGMGGYTF

j_gene: TRBJ2-7
abundance: NA
d_gene: NA
v_gene: TRBV7-6
CDR3nt: TGTGCCAGCAGCCTAAACGGGGGAGCCTACGAGCAGTACTTC
CDR3aa: CASSLNGGAYEQYF

j_gene: TRBJ2-3
abundance: NA
d_gene: TRBD2
v_gene: TRBV12-3/TRBV12-4
CDR3nt: TGTGCCAGCAGCCGATTATCACGGGAGGCGGCAAGGGATGGTCCGGGCACAGATACGCAGTATTTT
CDR3aa: CASSRLSREAARDGPGTDTQYF

j_gene: TRBJ2-5
abundance: many
d_gene: NA
v_gene: TRBV4-1
CDR3nt: TGCGCCAGCAGCCCCCGGTTAGCCGGCGAGACCCAGTACTTC
CDR3aa: CASSPRLAGETQYF

j_gene: TRBJ2-7
abundance: many
d_gene: TRBD1
v_gene: TRBV6-1
CDR3nt: TGTGCCAGCAGTGAATGGGACAGCTCCTACGAGCAGTACTTC
CDR3aa: CASSEWDSSYEQYF

j_gene: TRBJ1-2
abundance: NA
d_gene: NA
v_gene: TRBV10-3
CDR3nt: TGTGCCATCAGGTCAGACAGCTTCTATGGCTACACCTTC
CDR3aa: CAIRSDSFYGYTF

j_gene: TRBJ2-1
abundance: many
d_gene: TRBD2
v_gene: TRBV3-1
CDR3nt: TGTGCCAGCAGTCTACTAGCGGTGGGGCATGAGCAGTTCTTC
CDR3aa: CASSLLAVGHEQFF

j_gene: TRBJ1-5
abundance: NA
d_gene: TRBD1
v_gene: TRBV19
CDR3nt: TGTGCCAGTAGTATAGTTTGGACAGGCTATCAGCCCCAGCATTTT
CDR3aa: CASSIVWTGYQPQHF

j_gene: TRBJ2-7
abundance: many
d_gene: TRBD2
v_gene: TRBV5-1
CDR3nt: TGCGCCAGCAGCTTAAGGTCTAGCGGGATATACGAGCAGTACTTC
CDR3aa: CASSLRSSGIYEQYF

j_gene: TRBJ1-5
abundance: many
d_gene: NA
v_gene: TRBV5-1
CDR3nt: TGCGCCAGCAGCTTGAGTTATGATCAGCCCCAGCATTTT
CDR3aa: CASSLSYDQPQHF

j_gene: TRBJ1-5
abundance: NA
d_gene: NA
v_gene: TRBV19
CDR3nt: TGTGCCAGTACCGACGGGACCTGGCAGCCCCAGCATTTT
CDR3aa: CASTDGTWQPQHF

j_gene: TRBJ2-7
abundance: few
d_gene: NA
v_gene: TRBV10-2
CDR3nt: TGCGCCAGCAGAGAAAGGACAAGCCCCTACGAGCAGTACTTC
CDR3aa: CASRERTSPYEQYF

j_gene: TRBJ2-5
abundance: many
d_gene: TRBD2
v_gene: TRBV27
CDR3nt: TGTGCCAGCAGTTTACAGGGACCTAGCGGAATACAAGAGACCCAGTACTTC
CDR3aa: CASSLQGPSGIQETQYF

j_gene: TRBJ2-1
abundance: many
d_gene: TRBD2
v_gene: TRBV5-1
CDR3nt: TGCGCCAGCAGCTTGGGAGGGACTAACAATGAGCAGTTCTTC
CDR3aa: CASSLGGTNNEQFF

j_gene: TRBJ1-5
abundance: NA
d_gene: NA
v_gene: TRBV19
CDR3nt: TGTGCCGGGGGGGCTGGGAACAATCAGCCCCAGCATTTT
CDR3aa: CAGGAGNNQPQHF

j_gene: TRBJ1-1
abundance: many
d_gene: NA
v_gene: TRBV6-5
CDR3nt: TGTGCCAGCAGTTACTCGACGGCGGTTGAAGCTTTCTTT
CDR3aa: CASSYSTAVEAFF

j_gene: TRBJ2-7
abundance: NA
d_gene: NA
v_gene: TRBV4-2
CDR3nt: TGTGCCAGCAGCCAAGATGGGCACGAGCAGTACTTC
CDR3aa: CASSQDGHEQYF

j_gene: TRBJ2-2
abundance: few
d_gene: NA
v_gene: TRBV20-1
CDR3nt: TGCAGTGCTCGCGCTTTGACAGCATACACCGGGGAGCTGTTTTTT
CDR3aa: CSARALTAYTGELFF

j_gene: TRBJ2-7
abundance: many
d_gene: TRBD2
v_gene: TRBV2
CDR3nt: TGTGCCAGCAGTGAGTTGAGCGGGAGGGCCGACGAGCAGTACTTC
CDR3aa: CASSELSGRADEQYF

j_gene: TRBJ2-2
abundance: few
d_gene: NA
v_gene: TRBV28
CDR3nt: TGTGCCATCTCCTCGGGGGCAAGGACCGGGGAGCTGTTTTTT
CDR3aa: CAISSGARTGELFF

j_gene: TRBJ2-5
abundance: many
d_gene: TRBD1
v_gene: TRBV3-1
CDR3nt: TGTGCCAGCAGCCAAGAGTTCCCGACAGGGCCGGAGGAGACCCAGTACTTC
CDR3aa: CASSQEFPTGPEETQYF

j_gene: TRBJ1-1
abundance: many
d_gene: NA
v_gene: TRBV2
CDR3nt: TGTGCCAGCAGTGATCGTTGGGGGGACACTGAAGCTTTCTTT
CDR3aa: CASSDRWGDTEAFF

j_gene: TRBJ1-2
abundance: many
d_gene: NA
v_gene: TRBV2
CDR3nt: TGTGCCAGCAGTGAGGGGGCGATCTATGGCTACACCTTC
CDR3aa: CASSEGAIYGYTF

j_gene: TRBJ1-1
abundance: few
d_gene: NA
v_gene: TRBV7-9
CDR3nt: TGTGCCAGCAGCTTATCGTACCAGGGTCCAGCTTTCTTT
CDR3aa: CASSLSYQGPAFF

j_gene: TRBJ2-7
abundance: many
d_gene: NA
v_gene: TRBV11-2
CDR3nt: TGTGCCAGCAGCTTAGGGGTCGGGGGCGGCTACGAGCAGTACTTC
CDR3aa: CASSLGVGGGYEQYF

j_gene: TRBJ1-4
abundance: NA
d_gene: NA
v_gene: TRBV28
CDR3nt: TGTGCCAGCAGTTTGGAGTGGGGACGTGGGGAAAAACTGTTTTTT
CDR3aa: CASSLEWGRGEKLFF

j_gene: TRBJ2-2
abundance: NA
d_gene: TRBD2
v_gene: TRBV6-1
CDR3nt: TGTGCCAGCAGTGAAGGAGCAGTGGGACTAGCGGGAGATTACACCGGGGAGCTGTTTTTT
CDR3aa: CASSEGAVGLAGDYTGELFF

j_gene: TRBJ2-7
abundance: many
d_gene: TRBD1
v_gene: TRBV20-1
CDR3nt: TGCAGTGCTCCCCCGCAGGGGGCTTTCTACGAGCAGTACTTC
CDR3aa: CSAPPQGAFYEQYF

j_gene: TRBJ2-7
abundance: many
d_gene: NA
v_gene: TRBV11-2
CDR3nt: TGTGCCAGCAGCAAACGGACAGTCTACGAGCAGTACTTC
CDR3aa: CASSKRTVYEQYF

j_gene: TRBJ1-1
abundance: few
d_gene: NA
v_gene: TRBV29-1
CDR3nt: TGCAGCGTTGGAGAATTGGGGGTGCGTAACACTGAAGCTTTCTTT
CDR3aa: CSVGELGVRNTEAFF

j_gene: TRBJ2-2
abundance: many
d_gene: NA
v_gene: TRBV28
CDR3nt: TGTGCCAGCAGTCCCATGGGAAGGGTGAGCACCGGGGAGCTGTTTTTT
CDR3aa: CASSPMGRVSTGELFF

j_gene: TRBJ2-7
abundance: many
d_gene: TRBD1
v_gene: TRBV18
CDR3nt: TGTGCCAGCTCACCACGGGACAGGGCCCGCTACGAGCAGTACTTC
CDR3aa: CASSPRDRARYEQYF

j_gene: TRBJ1-1
abundance: many
d_gene: NA
v_gene: TRBV13
CDR3nt: TGTGCCAGCAGTTTATCGGGGGCACCTAACACTGAAGCTTTCTTT
CDR3aa: CASSLSGAPNTEAFF

j_gene: TRBJ2-1
abundance: many
d_gene: NA
v_gene: TRBV7-2
CDR3nt: TGTGCCAGCAGCGCTGGCCCACAGGGAGGGAGCGGTGAGCAGTTCTTC
CDR3aa: CASSAGPQGGSGEQFF

j_gene: TRBJ2-5
abundance: few
d_gene: NA
v_gene: TRBV7-9
CDR3nt: TGTGCCAGCAGCTTAGGGACGGCCGAACAGTACTTC
CDR3aa: CASSLGTAEQYF

j_gene: TRBJ2-2
abundance: many
d_gene: NA
v_gene: TRBV3-1
CDR3nt: TGTGCCAGCAGCCCTATACTAACAGACTCCGGGGAGCTGTTTTTT
CDR3aa: CASSPILTDSGELFF

j_gene: TRBJ1-2
abundance: many
d_gene: NA
v_gene: TRBV3-1
CDR3nt: TGTGCCAGCAGCCAAGTCGGGGGCTCTGGCTACACCTTC
CDR3aa: CASSQVGGSGYTF

j_gene: TRBJ2-7
abundance: NA
d_gene: TRBD1
v_gene: TRBV27
CDR3nt: TGTGCCAGCAGTTTATCCCCGACAGGGAGTTCTAGGGAGCAGTACTTC
CDR3aa: CASSLSPTGSSREQYF

j_gene: TRBJ1-1
abundance: few
d_gene: TRBD1
v_gene: TRBV29-1
CDR3nt: TGCAGCGGAAGCCAGGGGGCTGGAGCTTTCTTT
CDR3aa: CSGSQGAGAFF

j_gene: TRBJ1-3
abundance: NA
d_gene: NA
v_gene: TRBV28
CDR3nt: TGTGCCAGCAGTTCGACTAGATACTCTGGAAACACCATATATTTT
CDR3aa: CASSSTRYSGNTIYF

j_gene: TRBJ1-5
abundance: NA
d_gene: TRBD1
v_gene: TRBV10-3
CDR3nt: TGTGCCATCAGTGAGAGGGACAGGGGCAATCAGCCCCAGCATTTT
CDR3aa: CAISERDRGNQPQHF

j_gene: TRBJ2-7
abundance: NA
d_gene: TRBD1
v_gene: TRBV3-1
CDR3nt: TGTGCCAGCAGCCAACTGCCGGGACAGGGGGCGGGCGAGCAGTACTTC
CDR3aa: CASSQLPGQGAGEQYF

j_gene: TRBJ2-5
abundance: many
d_gene: NA
v_gene: TRBV11-1
CDR3nt: TGTGCCAGCTCCGGACCACCGATCAGGAGTACCCAGTACTTC
CDR3aa: CASSGPPIRSTQYF